These T cell receptor beta chains were read from a single sample in a study of cytomegalovirus exposure and HLA in healthy donors. Repertoires were generated with immunoSEQ multiplex PCR, while TCRdb's copy carries only in-frame clones and drops some. Here the sample spans 150,000 to 200,000 clones, roughly 77% being singletons. What was sequenced was PBMCs. The receptors derive from a woman in her forties in good health and CMV-seropositive. The conserved cysteine and the conserved F or W are not part of the CDR3 here.

V	J	length	CDR3
TRBV19	TRBJ1-2	13	ASSISQSGSYGYT
TRBV2	TRBJ1-2	10	ASGDRGFGYT
TRBV5-5	TRBJ2-7	12	ASTPIVQGYEQY
TRBV7-2	TRBJ2-7	13	ASSLGAGEQYEQY
TRBV5-6	TRBJ1-4	12	ASSFWGLNEKLF
TRBV7-8	TRBJ2-7	13	ASSPLGQAAYEQY
TRBV9	TRBJ1-1	11	ASSVGMNTEAF
TRBV29-1	TRBJ1-1	10	SVMTGQSEAF
TRBV28	TRBJ2-1	12	ASSGQDSYNEQF
TRBV28	TRBJ2-7	11	ASDSDSSYEQY
TRBV7-2	TRBJ2-4	14	ASSIGSVGRADIQY
TRBV6-1	TRBJ1-1	13	ASSESRVANTEAF
TRBV30	TRBJ1-4	12	ACPKDRGREKLF
TRBV28	TRBJ2-1	9	ASSLASGEF
TRBV4-1	TRBJ1-1	11	ASSQDRSTEAF
TRBV7-9	TRBJ2-1	14	ASSSPGLGTYNEQF
TRBV6-1	TRBJ2-3	14	ASSERQGLYTDTQY
TRBV18	TRBJ2-7	14	ASSPDRWTGLYEQY
TRBV19	TRBJ1-1	11	ASSVTGIPEAF
TRBV2	TRBJ2-1	13	ASSVRGMGGNEQF
TRBV9	TRBJ1-3	13	ASSAAGDRGNTIY
TRBV5-6	TRBJ2-3	14	ASSLRTSGRADTQY
TRBV29-1	TRBJ2-7	12	SVAFTSGDYEQY
TRBV10-3	TRBJ2-3	14	AIRSGLAGGTDTQY
TRBV12-5	TRBJ2-1	11	ASGRTEYNEQF
TRBV4-1	TRBJ2-1	11	ASSQDRQNEQF
TRBV5-3	TRBJ1-2	13	ARSLHRDRVFGYT
TRBV30	TRBJ2-7	12	AWRPRDRGPEQY
TRBV5-4	TRBJ2-3	12	ASSGAGASDTQY